The 14 T cell receptor beta chains listed next were all sequenced from one sample in a study of lymphopenia after photon versus proton radiotherapy. Libraries were prepared by immunoSEQ multiplex PCR; TCRdb keeps only in-frame clonotypes and omits some of them. The sample includes 70,000 or so clones, approximately 90% of them seen just once. The sequencing used peripheral blood, collected from a patient treated with photon-based radiotherapy. The receptors here all came from a woman between 35 and 50 years old with cholangiocarcinoma.

The chain uses TRBV23-1 and TRBJ1-3; D uncertain. TRBV23-1 is sorted into the ORF group, with uncertain function. Trimming removed 0 bases at V and 2 bases at J, with 2 bases between. The CDR3 totals 13 residues. CDR3 nucleotides: TGCGCCAGCAGTCAATCAACTGGAAACACCATATATTTT. Amino acid sequence: CASSQSTGNTIYF.

This chain joins TRBV4-3 and TRBJ1-4; D call uncertain. The V gene lost 3 bases and the J gene lost 0 bases, with 8 bases spanning the gap. This CDR3 is built from 15 residues. Germline-derived CDR1 and CDR2 are LGHNA and YSLEER. In DNA form, the CDR3 reads TGCGCCAGCAGCCAGCCCTATGCAACTAATGAAAAACTGTTTTTT. This codes for CASSQPYATNEKLFF.

Only a few counts were recorded for this clone. The chain links TRBV5-1 to TRBJ1-1; maybe TRBD1 (5 bases). Germline V lookup: CDR1 SGHRS, CDR2 YFSETQ. Trimming pared 0 bases from V and 1 base from J, leaving 7 bases between. The CDR3 contains 14 residues. CDR3 region: CASSLDTGNTEAFF. The CDR3 nucleotides read TGCGCCAGCAGCTTGGACACAGGGAACACTGAAGCTTTCTTT.

The chain couples TRBV18 to TRBJ1-2, with 7 nucleotides matching TRBD1. Germline V gives CDR1 KGHSH, CDR2 LQKENI. The CDR3 contains 17 residues. Trimming took 3 bases from V and 2 from J; bases not matched to a gene: 12. In nucleotides, the CDR3 is TGTGCCAGCTCACCGGCGGGTTTCGGGACAGTGAACTATGGCTACACCTTC. Translating it yields CASSPAGFGTVNYGYTF.

The chain joins TRBV28 to TRBJ1-1; D call uncertain. The CDR3 runs to 14 residues. Germline CDR1 and CDR2: MDHEN and SYDVKM. CDR3 region: CPFRGLDPNTEAFF. In nucleotides, the CDR3 is TGTCCCTTTCGCGGTCTCGACCCGAACACTGAAGCTTTCTTT.

This sequence joins TRBV28 and TRBJ1-5; 8 nucleotides match TRBD1. CDR1 is MDHEN, CDR2 SYDVKM, per germline. The CDR3 spans 12 residues. V gave up 8 bases and J gave up 8 bases; unmatched junction bases: 5. CDR3 residues: CASRTGKKPQHF. CDR3 nucleotide sequence: TGTGCCAGCCGGACAGGGAAAAAGCCCCAGCATTTT. Full variable domain (missing parts from reference TRBV28 and TRBJ1-5): DVKVTQSSRYLVKRTGEKVFLECVQDMDHENMFWYRQDPGLGLRLIYFSYDVKMKEKGDIPEGYSVSREKKERFSLILESASTNQTSMYLCASRTGKKPQHFGDGTRLSIL.

The rearrangement uses TRBV7-2 and TRBJ1-5, with D possibly being TRBD1 (5 bases). CDR3 length: 18 residues. Trimming shortened V by 4 bases and J by 7 bases, and 26 bases separated the two germline ends. Per the germline V gene, CDR1 is SGHTA and CDR2 is FQGNSA. CDR3 loop: CASSSRGTSGIVDQPQHF. For the CDR3, the DNA is TGTGCCAGCAGCTCGCGAGGTACTTCAGGGATAGTCGACCAGCCCCAGCATTTT. Full variable domain (outside the CDR3, taken from reference TRBV7-2 and TRBJ1-5): GAGVSQSPSNKVTEKGKDVELRCDPISGHTALYWYRQSLGQGLEFLIYFQGNSAPDKSGLPSDRFSAERTGGSVSTLTIQRTQQEDSAVYLCASSSRGTSGIVDQPQHFGDGTRLSIL.

This rearrangement joins TRBV7-3 to TRBJ2-1, with 9 bases fitting TRBD2. The CDR3 totals 16 residues. V shed 5 bases, J shed 7 bases, and the junction held 12 bases outside the gene matches. Germline V lookup: CDR1 SGHTA, CDR2 FQGTGA. As DNA, the CDR3 is TGTGCCAGCAGCAACTCCCCAGCTAGCGGGAAAAATGAGCAGTTCTTC. Protein product: CASSNSPASGKNEQFF.

A single count supports this clone. The chain links TRBV29-1 to TRBJ2-7, with a possible D match to TRBD1 (6 bases). Germline V gene data show CDR1 as SQVTM and CDR2 as ANQGSEA. The CDR3 has 12 amino acids. Deletions cut 3 bases from V and 7 bases from J, with 13 bases between. CDR3 region: CSVESTGSEQYF. Here the CDR3 DNA reads TGCAGCGTTGAGAGTACAGGGAGTGAGCAGTACTTC.

The gene calls are TRBV19 and TRBJ2-7, with D perhaps TRBD2 (5 bases). Germline CDR1 is LNHDA and CDR2 is SQIVND (reference sequence). The CDR3 contains 15 residues. V lost 1 base, J lost 2 bases, and 12 bases lay in between. CDR3 nucleotide sequence: TGTGCCAGTAGTATAGGAGGGCAGCCACCCTACGAGCAGTACTTC. Amino acids: CASSIGGQPPYEQYF. The full variable domain, with the rest looked up from reference TRBV19 and TRBJ2-7, is DGGITQSPKYLFRKEGQNVTLSCEQNLNHDAMYWYRQDPGQGLRLIYYSQIVNDFQKGDIAEGYSVSREKKESFPLTVTSAQKNPTAFYLCASSIGGQPPYEQYFGPGTRLTVT.

The chain uses TRBV6-1 and TRBJ2-3; D remains ambiguous. The V end was cut by 4 bases, the J end by 0 bases, with 11 bases between. Looked up from germline, CDR1 is MNHNS and CDR2 is SASEGT. The CDR3 is made up of 15 amino acids. CDR3 sequence reads: CASSGQVISTDTQYF. In DNA, the CDR3 is TGTGCCAGCAGTGGGCAGGTTATTAGCACAGATACGCAGTATTTT.

This clone came up once. The chain recombines TRBV11-3 with TRBJ2-2; tentative D call: TRBD1 (5 bases). CDR1 and CDR2 from the germline V gene are SGHNT and YENEEA. This CDR3 region has 14 residues. The germline V and J ends were trimmed by 5 bases and 4 bases, with 11 bases remaining between them. CDR3 DNA sequence: TGTGCCAGCAGCGATCCCAGGGCCACCGGGGAGCTGTTTTTT. It specifies CASSDPRATGELFF.

The chain uses TRBV2 and TRBJ2-7; D is unclear. CDR1 is SNHLY and CDR2 is FYNNEI in the germline V gene. The V end was cut by 8 bases, the J end by 0 bases, with 14 bases between. The CDR3 loop spans 14 amino acids. DNA of the CDR3: TGTGCCAGCCGAAATGGCGGTAGCTCCTACGAGCAGTACTTC. Protein product: CASRNGGSSYEQYF.

Only one count was recorded for this clone. The chain has TRBV2 and TRBJ1-3, with D maybe TRBD1 (5 bases). V lost 6 bases to trimming and J lost 0 bases, with 15 bases between them. The CDR3 has 16 amino acids. The germline CDR1 and CDR2 sequences are SNHLY and FYNNEI. The CDR3, as DNA: TGTGCCAGCAGCCCGGGACGGAGACTCTCTGGAAACACCATATATTTT. Amino acid sequence: CASSPGRRLSGNTIYF.